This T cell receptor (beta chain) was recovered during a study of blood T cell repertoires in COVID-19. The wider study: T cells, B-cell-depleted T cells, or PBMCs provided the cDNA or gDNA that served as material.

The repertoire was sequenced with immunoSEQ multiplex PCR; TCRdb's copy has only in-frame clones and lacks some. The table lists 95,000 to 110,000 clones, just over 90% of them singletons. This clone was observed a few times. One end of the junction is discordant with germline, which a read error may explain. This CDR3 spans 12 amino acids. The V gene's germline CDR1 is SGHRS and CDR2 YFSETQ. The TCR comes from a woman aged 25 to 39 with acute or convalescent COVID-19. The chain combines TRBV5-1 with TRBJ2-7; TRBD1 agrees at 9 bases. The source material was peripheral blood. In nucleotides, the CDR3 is TGCGCCAGCAGCTTGGGGGAGGGACAGGGAGACTTC. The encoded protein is CASSLGEGQGDF.